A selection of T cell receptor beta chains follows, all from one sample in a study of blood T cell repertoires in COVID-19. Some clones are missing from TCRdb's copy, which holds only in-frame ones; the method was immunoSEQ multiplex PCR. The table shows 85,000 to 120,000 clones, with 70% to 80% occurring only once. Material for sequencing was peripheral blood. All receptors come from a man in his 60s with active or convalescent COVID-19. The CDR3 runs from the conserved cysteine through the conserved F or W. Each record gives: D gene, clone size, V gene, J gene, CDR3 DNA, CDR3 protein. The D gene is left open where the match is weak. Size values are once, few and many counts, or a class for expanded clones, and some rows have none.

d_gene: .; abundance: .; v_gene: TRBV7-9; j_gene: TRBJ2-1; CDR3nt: TGTGCCAGCAGCCAAGGGAGAAATGAGCAGTTCTTC; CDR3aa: CASSQGRNEQFF
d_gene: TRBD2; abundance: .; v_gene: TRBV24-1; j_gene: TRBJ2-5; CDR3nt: TGTGCCACCAGTGCCCTTGGGGGGGACCGACCAAGTGAGGAGACCCAGTACTTC; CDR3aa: CATSALGGDRPSEETQYF
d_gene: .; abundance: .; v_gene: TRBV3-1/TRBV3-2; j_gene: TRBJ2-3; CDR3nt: TGTGCCAGCGGGGCAGAAACGCAGTATTTT; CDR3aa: CASGAETQYF
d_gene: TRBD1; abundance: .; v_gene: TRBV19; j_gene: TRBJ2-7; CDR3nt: TGTGCCAGCTCCGGGACAGATTACTACGAGCAGTACTTC; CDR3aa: CASSGTDYYEQYF
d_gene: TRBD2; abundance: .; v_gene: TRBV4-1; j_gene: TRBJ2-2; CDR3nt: TGCGCCAGCAGCCAGGGGACTAGCGGGATAGGCGGGGAGCTGTTTTTT; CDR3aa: CASSQGTSGIGGELFF
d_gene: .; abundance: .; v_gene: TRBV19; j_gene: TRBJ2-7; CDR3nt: TGTGCCAGTAGTATAGGGGCTGGATCCTACGAGCAGTACTTC; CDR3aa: CASSIGAGSYEQYF
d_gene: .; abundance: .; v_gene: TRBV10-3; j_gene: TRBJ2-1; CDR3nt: TGTGCCATCAGTGAGACGAGCTCCTACAATGAGCAGTTCTTC; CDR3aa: CAISETSSYNEQFF
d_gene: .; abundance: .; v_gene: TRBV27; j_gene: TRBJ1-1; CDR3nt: TGTGCCAGCAAAGGACTCCCACGGGGAAACACTGAAGCTTTCTTT; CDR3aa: CASKGLPRGNTEAFF
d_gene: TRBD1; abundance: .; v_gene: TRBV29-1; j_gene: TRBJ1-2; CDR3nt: TGCAGCGCCGACGACAGGGTGCTCGGCTACACCTTC; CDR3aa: CSADDRVLGYTF
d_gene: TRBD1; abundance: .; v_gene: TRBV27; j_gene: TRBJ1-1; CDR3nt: TGTGCCAGCAGGGCGGGGACAGGGTGGGTGAACACTGAAGCTTTCTTT; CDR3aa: CASRAGTGWVNTEAFF
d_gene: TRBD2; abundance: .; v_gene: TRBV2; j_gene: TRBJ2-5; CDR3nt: TGTGCCAGCGGAACTAGCGGGAGTTTTACCCAGTACTTC; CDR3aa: CASGTSGSFTQYF
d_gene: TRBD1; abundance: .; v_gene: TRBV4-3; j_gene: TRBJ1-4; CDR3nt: TGCGCCAGCAGCGCCCACGGGACAGGAGGGGAAAAACTGTTTTTT; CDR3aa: CASSAHGTGGEKLFF
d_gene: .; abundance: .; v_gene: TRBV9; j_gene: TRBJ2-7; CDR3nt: TGTGCCAGCAGCGTAGGTCCGGACAGACCCCCCTACGAGCAGTACTTC; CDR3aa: CASSVGPDRPPYEQYF
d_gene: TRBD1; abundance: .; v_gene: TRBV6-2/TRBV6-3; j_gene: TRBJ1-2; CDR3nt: TGTGCCAGCAGTCAAGGGGGCAACTATGGCTACACCTTC; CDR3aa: CASSQGGNYGYTF
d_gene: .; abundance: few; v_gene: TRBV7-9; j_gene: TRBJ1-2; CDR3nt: TGTGCCAGCAGCTTCACGGGTGGCTACACCTTC; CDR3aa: CASSFTGGYTF
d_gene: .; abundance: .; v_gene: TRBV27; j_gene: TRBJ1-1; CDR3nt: TGTGCCAGCAGTTTAGGGGGGGCGAGCCCTGAAGCTTTCTTT; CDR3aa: CASSLGGASPEAFF
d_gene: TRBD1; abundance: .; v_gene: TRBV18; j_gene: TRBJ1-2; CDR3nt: TGTGCCAGCTCACCGGGACAGTTCCACTATGGCTACACCTTC; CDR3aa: CASSPGQFHYGYTF
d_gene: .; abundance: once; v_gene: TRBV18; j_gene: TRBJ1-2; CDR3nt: TGTGCCAGCTCACCCGACACAATCTATGGCTACACCTTC; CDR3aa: CASSPDTIYGYTF
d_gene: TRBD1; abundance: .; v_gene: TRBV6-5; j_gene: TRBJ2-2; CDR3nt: TGTGCCAGCAGACAGGGACAGGCTGAGCTGTTTTTT; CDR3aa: CASRQGQAELFF
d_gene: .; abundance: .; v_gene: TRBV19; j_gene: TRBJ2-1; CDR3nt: TGTGCCAGTAGTATAAGCGGTACTTGGGGTGAGCAGTTCTTC; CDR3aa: CASSISGTWGEQFF
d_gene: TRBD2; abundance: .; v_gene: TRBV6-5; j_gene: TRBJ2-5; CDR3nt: TGTGCCAGCAAGATGAGCGGGAGCCAAGAGACCCAGTACTTC; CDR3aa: CASKMSGSQETQYF
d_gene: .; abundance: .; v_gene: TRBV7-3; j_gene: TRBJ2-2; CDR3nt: TGTGCCAGCAGCTACGAGGCGAACACCGGGGAGCTGTTTTTT; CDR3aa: CASSYEANTGELFF
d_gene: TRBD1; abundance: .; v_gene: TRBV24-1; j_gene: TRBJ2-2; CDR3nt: TGTGCCACCAGTGATCGGACAGGGGGCACTATCGGGGAGCTGTTTTTT; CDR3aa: CATSDRTGGTIGELFF
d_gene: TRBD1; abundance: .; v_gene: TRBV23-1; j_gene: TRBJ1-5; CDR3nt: TGCGCCAGCAGTCAGGACAGGGGGCGCGAGAGGCCCCAGCATTTT; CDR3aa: CASSQDRGRERPQHF
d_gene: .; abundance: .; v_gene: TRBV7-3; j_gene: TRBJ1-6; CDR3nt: TGTGCCAGCAGCTTAAACGCGGCAGATTCACCCCTCCACTTT; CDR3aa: CASSLNAADSPLHF
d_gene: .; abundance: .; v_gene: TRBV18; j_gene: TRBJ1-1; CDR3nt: TGTGCCAGCTCACCAAGGGGGATCGACACTGAAGCTTTCTTT; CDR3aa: CASSPRGIDTEAFF
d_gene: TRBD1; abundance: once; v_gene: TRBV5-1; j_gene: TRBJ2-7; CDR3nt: TGCGCCAGCAGCTTGGAGGCGACAGGGGCGGGGGAGCAGTACTTC; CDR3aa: CASSLEATGAGEQYF
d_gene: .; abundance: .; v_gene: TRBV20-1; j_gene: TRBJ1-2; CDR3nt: TGCAGTGCTAATGACGAGCTTAACTATGGCTACACCTTC; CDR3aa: CSANDELNYGYTF
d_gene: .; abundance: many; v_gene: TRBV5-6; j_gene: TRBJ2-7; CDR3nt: TGTGCCAGCAGCTTCCCAGGTCCAACGGACTACGAGCAGTACTTC; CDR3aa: CASSFPGPTDYEQYF
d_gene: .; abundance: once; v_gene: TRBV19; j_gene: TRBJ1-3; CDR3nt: TGTGCCAGTACTAACAGCCATCACTCTGGAAACACCATATATTTT; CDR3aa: CASTNSHHSGNTIYF
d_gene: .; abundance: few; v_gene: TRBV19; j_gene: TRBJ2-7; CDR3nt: TGTGCCAGTAGTATAACGGGATCCTACGAGCAGTACTTC; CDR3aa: CASSITGSYEQYF
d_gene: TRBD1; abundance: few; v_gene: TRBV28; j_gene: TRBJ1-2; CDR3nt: TGTGCCAGCAGTCCCGGGGGACAGGGGCTCTATGGCTACACCTTC; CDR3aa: CASSPGGQGLYGYTF
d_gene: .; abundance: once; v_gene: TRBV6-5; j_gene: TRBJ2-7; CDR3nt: TGTGCCAGCAGTCCCTTCAGGGGAATCGAGCAGTACTTC; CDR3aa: CASSPFRGIEQYF
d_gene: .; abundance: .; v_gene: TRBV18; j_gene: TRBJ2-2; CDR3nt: TGTGCCAGCTCAGGACGGGGGAACACCGGGGAGCTGTTTTTT; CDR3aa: CASSGRGNTGELFF
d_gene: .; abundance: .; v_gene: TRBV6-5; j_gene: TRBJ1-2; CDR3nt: TGTGCCAGCAGTTACGGGACATCCTCTTATGGCTACACCTTC; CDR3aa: CASSYGTSSYGYTF
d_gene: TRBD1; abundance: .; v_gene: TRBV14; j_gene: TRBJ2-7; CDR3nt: TGTGCCAGCAGCCAGGGGACAGGGGACTTCTACGAGCAGTACTTC; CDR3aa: CASSQGTGDFYEQYF
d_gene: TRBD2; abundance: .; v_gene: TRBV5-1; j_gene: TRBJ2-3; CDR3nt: TGCGCCAGCAGCTCGACTTGGGCTAGCGGAACGCGAGATACGCAGTATTTT; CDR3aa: CASSSTWASGTRDTQYF
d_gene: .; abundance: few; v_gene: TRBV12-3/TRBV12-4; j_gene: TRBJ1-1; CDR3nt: TGTGCCAGCAGTTACACAGTGAACACTGAAGCTTTCTTT; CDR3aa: CASSYTVNTEAFF
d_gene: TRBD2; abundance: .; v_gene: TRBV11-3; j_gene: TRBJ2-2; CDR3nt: TGTGCCAGCGGCCAGGGAGGGCCCGGGGAGCTGTTTTTT; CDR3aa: CASGQGGPGELFF
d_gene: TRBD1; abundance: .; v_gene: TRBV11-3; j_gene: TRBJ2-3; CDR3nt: TGTGCCAGCAGCCGTGACAGGGCGGCAACAGATACGCAGTATTTT; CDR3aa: CASSRDRAATDTQYF
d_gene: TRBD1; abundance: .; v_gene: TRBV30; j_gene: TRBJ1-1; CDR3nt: TGTGCCTGGAGCCGGGGACAGCGCATGAACACTGAAGCTTTCTTT; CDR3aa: CAWSRGQRMNTEAFF
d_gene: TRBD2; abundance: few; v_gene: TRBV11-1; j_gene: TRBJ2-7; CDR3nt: TGTGCCAGCAGCTTAGGGGTTAGCGGGAAGAAAAACGAGCAGTACTTC; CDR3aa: CASSLGVSGKKNEQYF
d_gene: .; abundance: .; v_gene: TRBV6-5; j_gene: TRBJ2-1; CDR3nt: TGTGCCAGCATGAAATACCCGGGTGAGCAGTTCTTC; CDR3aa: CASMKYPGEQFF
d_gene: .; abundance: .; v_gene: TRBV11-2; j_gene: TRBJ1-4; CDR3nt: TGTGCCAGCAGCCCCGAGGTTGGAGAAAAACTGTTTTTT; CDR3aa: CASSPEVGEKLFF
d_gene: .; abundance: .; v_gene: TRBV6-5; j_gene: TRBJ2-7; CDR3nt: TGTGCCAGCAGTTATGCAGGCTCCTACGAGCAGTACTTC; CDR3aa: CASSYAGSYEQYF
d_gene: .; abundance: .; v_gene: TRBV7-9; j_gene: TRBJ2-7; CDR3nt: TGTGCCAGCCAACTGGGGCGGGGCAAGTACGAGCAGTACTTC; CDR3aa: CASQLGRGKYEQYF
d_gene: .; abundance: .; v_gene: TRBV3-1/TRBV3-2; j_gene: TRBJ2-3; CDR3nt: TGTGCCAGCAGCCAAGATCTCAGCGGTCTGGGCACAGATACGCAGTATTTT; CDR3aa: CASSQDLSGLGTDTQYF
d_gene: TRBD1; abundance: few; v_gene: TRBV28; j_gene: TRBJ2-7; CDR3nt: TGTGCCAGCACCCCGGAGGCAGGGGGTTCCTACGAGCAGTACTTC; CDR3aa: CASTPEAGGSYEQYF
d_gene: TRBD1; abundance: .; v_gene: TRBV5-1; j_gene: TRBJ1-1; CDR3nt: TGCGCCAGCAGCCCGGGACAGGGGGCGATGAGGGACACTGAAGCTTTCTTT; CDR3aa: CASSPGQGAMRDTEAFF
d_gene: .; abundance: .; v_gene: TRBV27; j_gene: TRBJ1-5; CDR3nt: TGTGCCAGCAGTCCCACGGGACACAATCAGCCCCAGCATTTT; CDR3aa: CASSPTGHNQPQHF